Reported below is one T cell receptor (beta chain). Trimming at V came to 6 bases and at J to 3 bases, leaving 7 bases not matched to a gene. Germline V gene lookup returns CDR1 MDHEN and CDR2 SYDVKM. The CDR3 covers 15 residues. Here immunoSEQ multiplex PCR was the method, and the copy in TCRdb shows in-frame clones only, minus some. There are tens of thousands of clones in the sample; 75% to 95% occur only once, and 7.3% lies in the top ten. The data were obtained in a study of PD-L1 blockade in urothelial cancer. Study at large: Of around 31 patients, about two dozen were males with bladder-origin urothelial cancer. Blood-derived samples held a median approximately 150,000 T cells.

Time point noted: peripheral blood 6 weeks after treatment start. The chain is built from TRBV28 and TRBJ2-2; 7 bases fit TRBD1. The starting material was PBMCs, obtained around atezolizumab (anti-PD-L1) treatment. The origin of this receptor is a man between 65 and 85 years old with urothelial cancer. CDR3 region: CASRVRGIDTGELFF. The CDR3 nucleotides are TGTGCCAGCAGGGTCAGGGGGATAGACACCGGGGAGCTGTTTTTT.